The next 17 T cell receptor beta chains were all read from a single sample in a study of human T cells and chemical hapten exposure. In TCRdb, the RACE reads were re-called with MiXCR into one record per CDR3 protein. The table records about 39,000 distinct CDR3 sequences, roughly 13% of them present only once. Time point indicated: patch test 3, about 24 weeks after DPC sensitization. Described treatment: therapeutic diphenylcyclopropenone sensitization with weekly scalp DPC. Researchers extracted total RNA from unfractionated whole blood. Specimen: whole blood, collected in connection with sensitization to the hapten diphenylcyclopropenone (DPC). The receptors derive from a woman aged 40 to 50 with alopecia areata. Some clones in this sample may be carry-over from other donors' samples.

J is TRBJ1-4 and V is TRBV12-3 or TRBV12-4, with 7 positions matching TRBD1. The V gene end was trimmed by 6 bases and the J gene end by 8 bases; junction bases not matched to a gene: 9. The CDR3 is 14 amino acids. The CDR3 sequence: CASRATGPGEKLFF. The CDR3 DNA reads TGTGCCAGCAGGGCGACAGGGCCGGGGGAAAAACTGTTTTTT.

This clonotype appeared many times. The chain has TRBV10-2 and TRBJ1-2; D is perhaps TRBD1 (6 bases). The CDR3 runs 14 residues. Germline V gene sequence: CDR1 WSHSY, CDR2 SAAADI. V dropped 3 bases and J dropped 4 bases, with 12 bases sitting between them. CDR3: CASSETGGGYGYTF. Written as DNA, the CDR3 is TGCGCCAGCAGTGAAACGGGGGGCGGCTATGGCTACACCTTC.

V gene TRBV7-9 combines with J gene TRBJ2-7; tentatively, D is TRBD2 (5 bases). Germline loops: CDR1 SEHNR, CDR2 FQNEAQ (reference sequence). Trimming stripped 2 bases from V and 4 bases from J, with 12 bases between. The CDR3 length is 14 residues. CDR3 nucleotide sequence: TGTGCCAGCAGCTTACGGGGAATCGAATACGAGCAGTACTTC. Its protein is CASSLRGIEYEQYF.

Ten or more counts support this clonotype. The chain is built from TRBV11-2 and TRBJ1-1, with D perhaps TRBD1 (6 bases). Germline CDR1 SGHAT, CDR2 FQNNGV. The CDR3 consists of 14 residues. V was trimmed by 4 bases and J by 4 bases, leaving 13 bases between them. CDR3 coding DNA: TGTGCCAGCAGCTCCCCTAGCAGGGGCACTGAAGCTTTCTTT. This sequence encodes CASSSPSRGTEAFF.

Ten or more counts support this clonotype. The chain is built from TRBV7-2 and TRBJ2-7; 7 nucleotides agree with TRBD1. Germline-derived CDR1 and CDR2 are SGHTA and FQGNSA. Germline trimming cut 3 bases from V and 3 bases from J; bases unmatched to any gene: 2. CDR3 length: 13 residues. The CDR3 region has the DNA TGTGCCAGCAGCTTGGGACAGCACTACGAGCAGTACTTC. This encodes CASSLGQHYEQYF.

The chain is built from TRBV29-1 and TRBJ2-7, with D tentatively TRBD2 (5 bases). Looked up from germline, CDR1 is SQVTM and CDR2 is ANQGSEA. Trimming cost V 7 bases and J 1 base, with 14 bases left between them. The CDR3 runs to 13 residues. This chain's CDR3 is CSAEGAESYEQYF. For the CDR3, the DNA is TGCAGCGCCGAGGGAGCGGAGTCCTACGAGCAGTACTTC.

This clonotype was picked up a small number of times. V gene TRBV10-3 combines with J gene TRBJ1-1, with D unclear. With 6 bases removed from V and 5 bases from J, the gap between germline ends came to 16 bases. Per germline, CDR1 ENHRY and CDR2 SYGVKD. The CDR3 spans 14 residues. The CDR3 region has the DNA TGTGCCATCAGCCTCGGATCTGATGGGACTGAAGCTTTCTTT. Residues: CAISLGSDGTEAFF.

This clonotype was seen only a few times. J is TRBJ1-2 and V is TRBV29-1, with TRBD1 matching over 7 bases. Germline-derived CDR1 and CDR2 are SQVTM and ANQGSEA. V lost 1 base and J lost 5; bases outside the gene matches: 4. The CDR3 loop spans 13 amino acids. The CDR3 DNA sequence: TGCAGCGTTGAAGCTGGCAGGGGGTATGGCTACACCTTC. Its translation: CSVEAGRGYGYTF.

The chain joins TRBV29-1 to TRBJ1-1; D is undetermined. The length of the CDR3 is 13 residues. Germline V lookup: CDR1 SQVTM, CDR2 ANQGSEA. Here the CDR3 DNA reads TGCAGGGTCCTTCAGGACGGATGGGGTGAAGCTTTCTTT. Amino acids: CRVLQDGWGEAFF. Together with reference TRBV29-1 and TRBJ1-1, the CDR3 gives the full variable domain: SAVISQKPSRDICQRGTSLTIQCQVDSQVTMMFWYRQQPGQSLTLIATANQGSEATYESGFVIDKFPISRPNLTFSTLTVSNMSPEDSSIYLCRVLQDGWGEAFFGQGTRLTVV.

This clonotype was detected a few times. This rearrangement joins TRBV4-1 to TRBJ2-5; TRBD2 matches 10 bases. Germline assignment: CDR1 MGHRA and CDR2 YSYEKL. The J segment lost 6 bases and the V segment lost 2 bases, leaving 15 bases of the junction unmatched. This CDR3 comprises 18 residues. This chain's CDR3 is CASSQNAGGASGGKTQYF. Here the CDR3 DNA reads TGCGCCAGCAGCCAAAATGCGGGAGGGGCTAGCGGGGGCAAGACCCAGTACTTC.

This clonotype has a count of ten or more. This chain joins TRBV12-3 or TRBV12-4 and TRBJ2-2; D is unresolved. V lost 7 bases, J lost 6 bases, and 9 bases lay in between. The CDR3 sequence is 12 residues long. Written as DNA, the CDR3 is TGTGCCAGCACCTACCGGTCCGGGGAGCTGTTTTTT. Translating it yields CASTYRSGELFF.

With regard to this clonotype: One base away lies a much larger clone, so this may be a sequencing read error. The chain is built from TRBV5-1 and TRBJ2-3; TRBD1 is a possible D gene (6 bases). This CDR3 spans 14 amino acids. Germline CDR1 reads SGHRS; CDR2 reads YFSETQ. DNA of the CDR3: TGCACCAGCAGCTTAGGGGGAGTGGAAGATACGCAGTATTTT. Protein: CTSSLGGVEDTQYF.

This clonotype was seen a handful of times. The rearrangement uses TRBV7-2 and TRBJ2-1; D possibly matches TRBD1 or TRBD2 (6 bases each). The V gene lost 5 bases and the J gene lost 3 bases, with 14 bases spanning the gap. The CDR3 is 15 amino acids. In germline, CDR1 is SGHTA, CDR2 FQGNSA. The CDR3 loop reads CASSPGGLGYNEQFF. The CDR3 nucleotides are TGTGCCAGCAGCCCCGGGGGCCTAGGCTACAATGAGCAGTTCTTC.

This chain uses TRBV20-1 with TRBJ2-7, with 10 bases lining up with TRBD1. Germline loops: CDR1 DFQATT, CDR2 SNEGSKA (reference sequence). Trimming took 2 bases from V and 5 from J; bases not matched to a gene: 6. This CDR3 has 14 residues. The CDR3 sequence: CSARPDRGTDEQYF. The CDR3 DNA reads TGCAGTGCTAGACCGGACAGGGGGACCGACGAGCAGTACTTC.

The V and J genes are TRBV10-3 and TRBJ1-2; 8 positions match TRBD1. This CDR3 has 12 amino acids. After removal of 10 bases from V and 3 bases from J, the junction contained 4 bases not matched to a gene. Per the germline V gene, CDR1 is ENHRY and CDR2 is SYGVKD. CDR3 loop: CATEQGDYGYTF. In DNA form, the CDR3 reads TGTGCCACCGAACAGGGGGACTATGGCTACACCTTC.

In nucleotides, the CDR3 is TGTGCCAGCAGTTTAGGAGGGAGGGAAGAGACCCAGTACTTC. This translates into CASSLGGREETQYF. The chain uses TRBV28 and TRBJ2-5; 7 bases align to TRBD2. The CDR3 spans 14 residues. The J segment lost 3 bases and the V segment lost 2 bases, leaving 3 bases of the junction unmatched. CDR1 and CDR2 (germline): MDHEN, SYDVKM.

The chain has TRBV27 and TRBJ2-3; 7 bases agree with TRBD2. CDR1 and CDR2 (germline): MNHEY, SMNVEV (reference sequence). V shed 0 bases, J shed 0 bases, and the junction held 6 bases outside the gene matches. The CDR3 is made up of 17 amino acids. CDR3 nucleotides: TGTGCCAGCAGTTTATCCGCCTCTAGCGGAAGCACAGATACGCAGTATTTT. This gives the protein CASSLSASSGSTDTQYF.